The source of this T cell receptor beta chain is a study of blood T cell repertoires in COVID-19. The CDR3 runs to 14 residues. Germline CDR1 and CDR2: GTSNPN and SVGIG (reference sequence). The junction had 12 bases not matched to a gene; V was cut back by 3 bases and J by 8 bases. In the authors' workflow: Researchers report that nucleated cell counts were estimated from reference gene primer amplification. Assay used: immunoSEQ multiplex PCR; TCRdb lists only in-frame clones, some missing. Clone size and the V and J calls come from that table; the DNA yielded D and trimming. This sample has under 300,000 clones, with 75% to 90% found just once.

The genes are TRBV30 and TRBJ1-2; 7 positions agree with TRBD1. Sequences were obtained from peripheral blood. This TCR was recovered from a woman aged 65 to 85 with acute or convalescent COVID-19. The CDR3 coding sequence is TGTGCCTGGAGATCGACAGGGCGGGGACTCGGCTACACCTTC. It encodes CAWRSTGRGLGYTF.